The 23 T cell receptor beta chains given below trace back to one sample, sequenced in a study of OX40 agonist ivuxolimab in advanced cancers. Assay: immunoSEQ multiplex PCR; the TCRdb copy retains only in-frame clones and omits some. The profile shows around 31,000 clones, more than 90% of them singletons. The source material was CD4+ or CD8+ T cells sorted from blood, sampled in a trial of the OX40 agonist ivuxolimab. All receptors come from an adult with an advanced solid tumor such as melanoma, head and neck, liver or kidney cancer.

The chain combines TRBV6-4 with TRBJ2-7, with D unclear. Looked up from germline, CDR1 is MRHNA and CDR2 is SNTAGT. V lost 0 bases and J 4 bases, leaving 25 bases between the germline ends. The CDR3 sequence is 19 residues long. CDR3 residues: CASSDSSFRLIKQKYEQYF. Written as DNA, the CDR3 is TGTGCCAGCAGTGACTCGAGCTTCCGGCTTATTAAGCAGAAATACGAGCAGTACTTC.

This clone came up once. The J gene is TRBJ1-4, the V gene TRBV9; D uncertain. Looked up from germline, CDR1 is SGDLS and CDR2 is YYNGEE. This CDR3 has 14 amino acids. The V gene lost 3 bases and the J gene lost 5 bases, with 11 bases spanning the gap. For the CDR3, the DNA is TGTGCCAGCAGCGCAGGACGGACGAATGAAAAACTGTTTTTT. It is translated as CASSAGRTNEKLFF.

The rearrangement uses TRBV5-5 and TRBJ2-7, with 13 bases identical to TRBD2. J lost 7 bases, V lost 3 bases, and 16 bases had no gene match. The germline CDR1 and CDR2 sequences are SGHKS and YYEKEE (reference sequence). There are 18 residues in the CDR3. Written as DNA, the CDR3 is TGTGCCAGCAGCTCGCCGGGACTAGCGGGATATGTTCTGACGGAGCAGTACTTC. This encodes CASSSPGLAGYVLTEQYF.

In its sample, this clone was seen once. CDR3 in DNA: TGCGCCAGCAGCTTGTGGGAGGGACAGGGGGTTCGGAACACTGAAGCTTTCTTT. The encoded protein is CASSLWEGQGVRNTEAFF. V usage is TRBV5-1 and J usage is TRBJ1-1; TRBD1 matches 11 bases. V gave up 1 base and J gave up 1 base; unmatched junction bases: 9. There are 18 residues in the CDR3. CDR1 SGHRS and CDR2 YFSETQ come from the germline V gene.

The J gene is TRBJ2-3, the V gene TRBV15; a possible D gene is TRBD1 (6 bases). The germline gives CDR1 LNHNV, CDR2 YYDKDF (reference sequence). The CDR3 is 14 amino acids. V lost 5 bases and J lost 5, with 14 bases in between. The CDR3 here is CATSWDKVGDTQYF. The CDR3, as DNA: TGTGCCACCAGCTGGGACAAGGTCGGAGATACGCAGTATTTT. The full variable domain, in which reference TRBV15 and TRBJ2-3 provide the parts outside the CDR3, is DAMVIQNPRYQVTQFGKPVTLSCSQTLNHNVMYWYQQKSSQAPKLLFHYYDKDFNNEADTPDNFQSRRPNTSFCFLDIRSPGLGDTAMYLCATSWDKVGDTQYFGPGTRLTVL.

The V call is TRBV5-1, the J call TRBJ2-3; D call uncertain. The CDR3 totals 14 residues. V was clipped by 0 bases and J by 0 bases, with 5 bases between them. CDR1 and CDR2 (germline): SGHRS, YFSETQ. The CDR3 DNA reads TGCGCCAGCAGCTTGGCCCATAGCACAGATACGCAGTATTTT. This translates into CASSLAHSTDTQYF. The full variable domain, with the rest looked up from reference TRBV5-1 and TRBJ2-3, is KAGVTQTPRYLIKTRGQQVTLSCSPISGHRSVSWYQQTPGQGLQFLFEYFSETQRNKGNFPGRFSGRQFSNSRSEMNVSTLELGDSALYLCASSLAHSTDTQYFGPGTRLTVL.

The chain combines TRBV5-4 with TRBJ2-7; 8 bases fit TRBD1. This CDR3 spans 15 amino acids. Germline CDR1 SGHNT, CDR2 YYREEE (reference sequence). The trim removed 0 bases at V and 4 bases at J, leaving 6 bases unmatched. The CDR3: CASSLVQGAAYEQYF. The CDR3 coding sequence is TGTGCCAGCAGCTTGGTTCAGGGGGCGGCGTACGAGCAGTACTTC.

CDR3 DNA: TGTGCCAGCAGCTTAGTGCGGGAGAGCTCCTACAATGAGCAGTTCTTC. Its protein product is CASSLVRESSYNEQFF. V gene TRBV7-9 combines with J gene TRBJ2-1; 7 bases are a match to TRBD2. This CDR3 contains 16 residues. J gave up 0 bases and V 1 base, and 3 bases lay outside the gene matches. Germline lookup yields CDR1 SEHNR and CDR2 FQNEAQ (reference sequence).

The rearrangement joins TRBV28 to TRBJ2-2; a weak D match, TRBD1 (6 bases). The V gene's germline CDR1 is MDHEN and CDR2 SYDVKM. The CDR3 has 14 amino acids. Trimming stripped 5 bases from V and 11 bases from J, with 18 bases between. CDR3 loop: CASSPGTPTRELFF. The CDR3 nucleotides read TGTGCCAGCAGTCCCGGGACACCCACTAGAGAGCTGTTTTTT. The variable domain in full, with the rest retrieved from reference TRBV28 and TRBJ2-2, is DVKVTQSSRYLVKRTGEKVFLECVQDMDHENMFWYRQDPGLGLRLIYFSYDVKMKEKGDIPEGYSVSREKKERFSLILESASTNQTSMYLCASSPGTPTRELFFGEGSRLTVL.

V usage is TRBV4-1 and J usage is TRBJ2-1; possible D gene TRBD1, 6 bases. Germline V CDR1 and CDR2: MGHRA, YSYEKL. Trimming cost V 2 bases and J 9 bases, with 11 bases left between them. This CDR3 is built from 13 residues. The CDR3 here is CASSQTGKGEQFF. CDR3 DNA: TGCGCCAGCAGCCAAACAGGGAAGGGTGAGCAGTTCTTC.

V usage is TRBV29-1 and J usage is TRBJ2-7; 7 nucleotides match TRBD2. Per the germline V gene, CDR1 is SQVTM and CDR2 is ANQGSEA. The CDR3 length is 14 residues. After removal of 4 bases from V and 6 bases from J, the junction contained 12 bases not matched to a gene. The CDR3 nucleotides read TGCAGCGTTGTGGGAGGGCCCTTGGAAGTCGAGCAGTACTTC. This gives the protein CSVVGGPLEVEQYF.

J is TRBJ2-7 and V is TRBV6-6; D not certain. This CDR3 has 11 amino acids. Germline CDR1 reads MNHNY; CDR2 reads SVGAGI (reference sequence). Trimming took off 2 bases at V and 7 bases at J, with 6 bases between the two ends. The CDR3 loop is CASSYGGEQYF. The CDR3 DNA reads as TGTGCCAGCAGTTACGGTGGGGAGCAGTACTTC.

The chain combines TRBV7-2 with TRBJ2-7, with D unclear. Germline V CDR1 and CDR2: SGHTA, FQGNSA. This CDR3 region has 15 residues. The V end lost 4 bases, the J end lost 1 base, and 14 bases lay between the germline ends. This CDR3 reads CASSSDAFLSYEQYF. CDR3 DNA: TGTGCCAGCAGCTCCGACGCCTTTCTTTCCTACGAGCAGTACTTC.

In DNA form, the CDR3 reads TGTGCCAGCAGCTCGCAGGGGAAATCCTACAATGAGCAGTTCTTC. It specifies CASSSQGKSYNEQFF. The chain links TRBV7-9 to TRBJ2-1; weak D call: TRBD1 (6 bases). The CDR3 is 15 residues long. Germline lookup yields CDR1 SEHNR and CDR2 FQNEAQ (reference sequence). Trimming pared 4 bases from V and 1 base from J, leaving 11 bases between.

This chain joins TRBV19 and TRBJ2-2, with 7 bases lining up with TRBD2. CDR3 length: 15 amino acids. Germline assignment: CDR1 LNHDA and CDR2 SQIVND (reference sequence). Unmatched junction bases numbered 3, after V lost 5 bases and J lost 0 bases. CDR3 sequence reads: CASSPLAPNTGELFF. Written as DNA, the CDR3 is TGTGCCAGTAGTCCACTAGCGCCGAACACCGGGGAGCTGTTTTTT.

The CDR3 coding sequence is TGTGCCAGTAGTGTTTCAGGGGATAGCTTGAACACTGAAGCTTTCTTT. Amino acid sequence: CASSVSGDSLNTEAFF. The rearrangement links TRBV19 to TRBJ1-1; D might be TRBD1 (6 bases). The CDR3 totals 16 residues. The V end lost 5 bases, the J end lost 0 bases, and 16 bases lay between the germline ends. Germline assignment: CDR1 LNHDA and CDR2 SQIVND (reference sequence).

This chain links TRBV15 with TRBJ2-7, with D tentatively TRBD2 (6 bases). Per germline, CDR1 LNHNV and CDR2 YYDKDF (reference sequence). The CDR3 has 15 residues. V was cut by 0 bases and J by 7 bases, with 16 bases left in between. The CDR3 DNA sequence: TGTGCCACCAGCAGAGAGGGGGGTCAAGTTGCGGAGCAGTACTTC. This encodes CATSREGGQVAEQYF.

Concerning this clone: An end of the junction does not agree with germline; a read error may underlie this. The gene calls are TRBV9 and TRBJ2-2; TRBD1 might be the D (6 bases). CDR3 length equals 15 residues. Germline loops: CDR1 SGDLS, CDR2 YYNGEE. In nucleotides, the CDR3 is TGTGCCAGCAGCATAGAAGGGGACACCAAAACGGAGGTGTTTTTT. It yields the protein CASSIEGDTKTEVFF.

The rearrangement links TRBV11-2 to TRBJ1-1; 7 bases line up with TRBD1. The CDR3 is 15 amino acids. The germline V gene encodes CDR1 SGHAT and CDR2 FQNNGV. V dropped 3 bases and J dropped 2; count of bases not matched to a gene: 6. This CDR3 reads CASSFPQGDNTEAFF. CDR3 nucleotide sequence: TGTGCCAGCAGCTTCCCCCAGGGGGACAACACTGAAGCTTTCTTT.

The genes are TRBV13 and TRBJ1-2; TRBD1 aligns across 8 bases. CDR1 PRHDT and CDR2 FYEKMQ come from the germline V gene (reference sequence). With 5 bases clipped from V and 7 bases from J, the junction kept 6 bases outside the gene matches. The CDR3 is made up of 13 amino acids. The CDR3 sequence is CASSPGQGGGYTF. CDR3 DNA: TGTGCCAGCAGCCCCGGACAGGGTGGTGGCTACACCTTC.

The chain joins TRBV2 to TRBJ1-2; the D gene is possibly TRBD1 (5 bases). The germline V and J ends were trimmed by 1 base and 4 bases, with 10 bases remaining between them. The CDR3 is 14 residues long. CDR1 and CDR2 (germline): SNHLY, FYNNEI. The DNA for the CDR3 is TGTGCCAGCAGTGAAGTAAGGGGCAGCTATGGCTACACCTTC. This codes for CASSEVRGSYGYTF. The entire variable domain, with the rest obtained from reference TRBV2 and TRBJ1-2, is as follows: EPEVTQTPSHQVTQMGQEVILRCVPISNHLYFYWYRQILGQKVEFLVSFYNNEISEKSEIFDDQFSVERPDGSNFTLKIRSTKLEDSAMYFCASSEVRGSYGYTFGSGTRLTVV.

This sequence joins TRBV6-5 and TRBJ1-1, with D maybe TRBD1 (6 bases). This CDR3 is 14 amino acids long. V was pared by 5 bases and J by 2 bases, with 12 bases between. Germline V gives CDR1 MNHEY, CDR2 SVGAGI. CDR3 coding DNA: TGTGCCAGCAGTCCAGGGACATCTAACACTGAAGCTTTCTTT. This translates into CASSPGTSNTEAFF.

The rearrangement uses TRBV9 and TRBJ2-2, with no clear D. Between the trimmed V and J ends, which lost 0 bases and 2 bases, there was a span of 14 bases. CDR1 and CDR2 (germline): SGDLS, YYNGEE. The CDR3 consists of 17 residues. The CDR3 region is CASSVGLTARNTGELFF. Here the CDR3 DNA reads TGTGCCAGCAGCGTAGGGTTGACTGCCCGTAACACCGGGGAGCTGTTTTTT.